The 15 T cell receptor beta chains listed next were all sequenced from one sample in a study of post-analysis software for immune sequencing data. These receptors' targets are unknown. Built from TCR beta cDNA, the libraries had unique molecular identifiers in them. TCRdb reprocessed the PCR reads via MiXCR and lists one record per CDR3 protein. The sample carries hundreds of thousands of distinct CDR3 sequences, approximately 53% recorded once. The study, taken as a whole, reports: TRBV5-6, TRBV5-1 and TRBV20-1 belonged to a set of a few TRBV segments that were more frequent in patients than controls.

The sequenced sample was blood. These receptors originate from a girl between 5 and 17 years old with multiple sclerosis.

J is TRBJ2-7 and V is TRBV20-1; 11 bases map to TRBD2. Losses at the gene ends were 3 bases for V and 0 bases for J; bases not matched to a gene: 7. CDR1 is DFQATT, CDR2 SNEGSKA, per germline (reference sequence). The CDR3 loop spans 16 amino acids. CDR3 protein: CSASLAGGPYSYEQYF. The CDR3 DNA reads TGCAGTGCTAGTTTAGCGGGAGGGCCGTACTCCTACGAGCAGTACTTC.

The chain recombines TRBV9 with TRBJ2-7, with D possibly called TRBD1 or TRBD2 (7 bases each). V dropped 3 bases and J dropped 2 bases, with 15 bases sitting between them. The germline V gene has CDR1 SGDLS and CDR2 YYNGEE. The CDR3 has 15 residues. The CDR3 DNA reads as TGTGCCAGCAGCGAGGGGGCGGGAGCCCCCTACGAGCAGTACTTC. Amino acids: CASSEGAGAPYEQYF.

The V and J genes are TRBV4-2 and TRBJ1-5; 9 bases are shared with TRBD1. CDR3 length equals 15 residues. Losses at the gene ends were 0 bases for V and 7 bases for J; bases not matched to a gene: 4. Germline lookup yields CDR1 LGHNA and CDR2 YNFKEQ. The DNA of the CDR3 is TGTGCCAGCAGCCAAGAAACAGGGGGCTGGCAGCCCCAGCATTTT. Translated, it gives CASSQETGGWQPQHF.

The chain's CDR3 is CASSPRRTLYNEQFF. The CDR3 nucleotides are TGTGCCAGCAGCCCACGAAGGACCTTATACAATGAGCAGTTCTTC. The genes are TRBV3-1 and TRBJ2-1; D is undetermined. The CDR3 runs 15 residues. The V end was cut by 4 bases, the J end by 4 bases, with 14 bases between. Germline CDR1 reads LGHDT; CDR2 reads YNNKEL (reference sequence).

This chain uses TRBV7-9 with TRBJ2-7; D tentatively fits TRBD1 or TRBD2 (5 bases each). CDR1 is SEHNR and CDR2 is FQNEAQ in the germline V gene (reference sequence). This CDR3 has 14 amino acids. V shed 5 bases and J shed 7 bases, with 18 bases lying between them. The CDR3 region has the DNA TGTGCCAGCAGCCAACGCTCGGGGCCCCGAGAGCAGTACTTC. Translating it yields CASSQRSGPREQYF.

V and J are TRBV11-2 and TRBJ2-7; 7 positions match TRBD2. Germline CDR1 reads SGHAT; CDR2 reads FQNNGV. This CDR3 has 14 amino acids. The junction had 5 bases not matched to a gene; V was cut back by 5 bases and J by 1 base. The CDR3 reads CASSRTRRSYEQYF. CDR3 DNA sequence: TGTGCCAGCAGCAGGACTAGGAGGTCCTACGAGCAGTACTTC.

The CDR3: CASTRKGGAGANVLTF. DNA for the CDR3: TGTGCCAGCACCCGAAAGGGTGGGGCTGGGGCCAACGTCCTGACTTTC. The V and J genes are TRBV3-1 and TRBJ2-6; no firm D call. CDR3 length equals 16 residues. Germline V gene lookup returns CDR1 LGHDT and CDR2 YNNKEL (reference sequence). V lost 7 bases to trimming and J lost 2 bases, with 15 bases between them. The entire variable domain, with the rest obtained from reference TRBV3-1 and TRBJ2-6, is as follows: DTAVSQTPKYLVTQMGNDKSIKCEQNLGHDTMYWYKQDSKKFLKIMFSYNNKELIINETVPNRFSPKSPDKAHLNLHINSLELGDSAVYFCASTRKGGAGANVLTFGAGSRLTVL.

This rearrangement joins TRBV10-3 to TRBJ2-4; 7 nucleotides match TRBD1. The J call is in doubt because the DNA end fits TRBJ2-7 better. CDR1 and CDR2 from the germline V gene are ENHRY and SYGVKD. This CDR3 is built from 14 residues. Here the CDR3 DNA reads TGTGCCATCAGTACCGGGACAGAGTCCTACGAGCAGTACTTC. Its translation: CAISTGTESYEQYF.

The chain joins TRBV7-6 to TRBJ1-1; D gene unclear. The CDR3 length is 15 residues. Germline CDR1 and CDR2: SGHVS and FNYEAQ. Trimming removed 5 bases from V and 1 base from J, with 14 bases in between. The CDR3 region has the DNA TGTGCCAGCAGCCTCTACCTAGGACCGAACACTGAAGCTTTCTTT. Its protein is CASSLYLGPNTEAFF.

This clonotype turned up a few times. The V gene is TRBV7-2, the J gene TRBJ2-4; D gene unclear. Germline loops: CDR1 SGHTA, CDR2 FQGNSA. The ends were cut back, 1 base at V and 7 bases at J, with 14 bases in the middle. The CDR3 runs 15 residues. CDR3 residues: CASSLGSHYGNIQYF. The CDR3 DNA reads as TGTGCCAGCAGCTTAGGTAGCCACTACGGCAACATTCAGTACTTC.

The chain links TRBV29-1 to TRBJ2-5, with TRBD1 matching 9 bases. The J call may be incorrect, as the DNA end agrees better with TRBJ2-7. From germline, CDR1 is SQVTM and CDR2 ANQGSEA. CDR3 length: 16 amino acids. The CDR3 loop reads CSVASPLGTGISEQYF. Here the CDR3 DNA reads TGCAGCGTTGCGTCCCCGCTCGGGACAGGGATCAGCGAGCAGTACTTC.

This chain uses TRBV7-6 with TRBJ1-5; D is uncertain. The CDR3 has 13 amino acids. The ends were cut back, 5 bases at V and 4 bases at J, with 9 bases in the middle. The germline V gene has CDR1 SGHVS and CDR2 FNYEAQ. CDR3 in amino acids: CASSRHRNQPQHF. CDR3 bases: TGTGCCAGCAGCCGCCACAGAAATCAGCCCCAGCATTTT.

In its sample, this clonotype was seen a few times. This chain uses TRBV30 with TRBJ1-2, with TRBD1 identical over 9 bases. Germline loops: CDR1 GTSNPN, CDR2 SVGIG (reference sequence). The length of the CDR3 is 13 residues. The CDR3 nucleotides read TGTGTCACCCGGCGGGACAGGGACTATGGCTACACCTTC. It is translated as CVTRRDRDYGYTF.

This clonotype was observed a few times. The CDR3 DNA reads TGCAGCGTGGAGACTAGCGCCCATTCCTACGAGCAGTACTTC. This sequence encodes CSVETSAHSYEQYF. The J gene is TRBJ2-4, the V gene TRBV29-1, with 8 bases identical to TRBD2. The closer fit of TRBJ2-7 to the DNA end suggests the J call may be wrong. Per the germline V gene, CDR1 is SQVTM and CDR2 is ANQGSEA. The CDR3 has 14 amino acids.

This clonotype came up a few times. The chain recombines TRBV5-1 with TRBJ2-1; D is uncertain. Germline V gene lookup returns CDR1 SGHRS and CDR2 YFSETQ. V was pared by 0 bases and J by 4 bases, with 14 bases between. The CDR3 sequence is 16 residues long. The CDR3 DNA sequence: TGCGCCAGCAGCTTGGCCCTGACTGCCTTTTACAATGAGCAGTTCTTC. The encoded protein is CASSLALTAFYNEQFF.